This T cell receptor beta chain was profiled in a study of cytomegalovirus exposure and HLA in healthy donors. This table comes from immunoSEQ multiplex PCR, and its TCRdb copy is limited to in-frame clones, with some not included. The sample lists around 220,000 clones, 88% seen once, with 2.5% to 3.5% in the top ten. The V gene lost 6 bases and the J gene lost 4 bases, with 15 bases spanning the gap. Germline V gene lookup returns CDR1 LNHDA and CDR2 SQIVND (reference sequence). The CDR3 runs 14 residues. Sequenced material: PBMCs. The chain has TRBV19 and TRBJ1-1; D gene ambiguous. This TCR came from a woman aged 18 to 35 in good health and CMV-seronegative. In nucleotides, the CDR3 is TGTGCCAGTAGGGGGAGGGCCAGGAGCACTGAAGCTTTCTTT. As protein: CASRGRARSTEAFF.